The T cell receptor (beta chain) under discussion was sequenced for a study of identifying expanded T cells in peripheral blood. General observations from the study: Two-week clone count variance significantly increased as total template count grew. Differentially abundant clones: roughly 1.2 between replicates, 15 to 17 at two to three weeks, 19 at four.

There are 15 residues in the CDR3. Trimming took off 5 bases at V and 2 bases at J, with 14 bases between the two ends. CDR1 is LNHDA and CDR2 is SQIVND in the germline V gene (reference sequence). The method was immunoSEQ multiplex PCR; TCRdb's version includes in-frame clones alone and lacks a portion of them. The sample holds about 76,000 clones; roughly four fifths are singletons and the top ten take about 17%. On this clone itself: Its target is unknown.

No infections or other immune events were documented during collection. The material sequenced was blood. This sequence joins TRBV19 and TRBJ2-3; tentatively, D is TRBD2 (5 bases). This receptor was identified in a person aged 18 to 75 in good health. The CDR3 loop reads CASSRGFGNTDTQYF. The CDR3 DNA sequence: TGTGCCAGTAGTCGGGGTTTTGGGAACACAGATACGCAGTATTTT.